This is a list of T cell receptor beta chains from one sample in a study of cytomegalovirus exposure and HLA in healthy donors. Generated by immunoSEQ multiplex PCR, the TCRdb table keeps only in-frame clones and is missing some. The repertoire holds approximately 100,000 clones, with approximately 85% as singletons. The sample comprised PBMCs. These TCRs come from a man between 25 and 39 years old in good health and CMV-seronegative. The CDR3 runs from the conserved cysteine through the conserved F or W. D genes are given only for firm matches. Not every row has a clone size; where given, it reads once, few, many or a size class.

clone_size d_call cdr3_length j_call v_call cdr3_nt cdr3_aa
few . 16 TRBJ2-4 TRBV5-1 TGCGCCAGCAGCTTAGGTTCACGGCAGGGGAGTGACATTCAGTACTTC CASSLGSRQGSDIQYF
. TRBD2 16 TRBJ2-2 TRBV25-1 TGTGCCAGCAGTGTAGCGGGAGCGTTTTACTCCGGGGAGCTGTTTTTT CASSVAGAFYSGELFF
once . 16 TRBJ2-7 TRBV7-9 TGTGCCAGCAGCTTATCGCGCGGCGGCAGCCCTTACGAGCAGTACTTC CASSLSRGGSPYEQYF
. TRBD1 20 TRBJ1-4 TRBV4-1 TGCGCCAGCAGCCAAGACCCCAATACCCCCGGACAGGGGGGATTCGAAAAACTGTTTTTT CASSQDPNTPGQGGFEKLFF
. TRBD1 13 TRBJ1-1 TRBV19 TGTGCCAGTAGTACAGGGACAGGACGTTGGGCTTTCTTT CASSTGTGRWAFF
. TRBD2 16 TRBJ2-3 TRBV29-1 TGCAGCGTTGAAAGGGGCGGGAGGGCTCGTGCAGATACGCAGTATTTT CSVERGGRARADTQYF
. TRBD1 13 TRBJ2-7 TRBV5-1 TGCGCCAGCAGCCCTGGGACAGGTCGCGAGCAGTACTTC CASSPGTGREQYF
. . 11 TRBJ1-1 TRBV29-1 TGCAGCGTTCTACACGGAGTGGAGGCTTTCTTT CSVLHGVEAFF
once . 13 TRBJ2-7 TRBV5-4 TGTGCCAGCAGCTTGGCGGCGGACTACGAGCAGTACTTC CASSLAADYEQYF
. TRBD1 17 TRBJ1-5 TRBV5-5 TGTGCCAGCAGCATGGGACAGGGGGAAGTCGGAAATCAGCCCCAGCATTTT CASSMGQGEVGNQPQHF
. TRBD1 14 TRBJ2-1 TRBV4-3 TGCGCCAGCAGCCAAGACAGGGGGCCCTATGAGCAGTTCTTC CASSQDRGPYEQFF
. TRBD1 15 TRBJ2-5 TRBV6-5 TGTGCCAGCAAAATCACGACAGGGCGGGTGGAGACCCAGTACTTC CASKITTGRVETQYF
. TRBD1 13 TRBJ1-2 TRBV12-5 TGTGCTAGTGGTTTGACAGGGGGCTATGGCTACACCTTC CASGLTGGYGYTF
. TRBD1 17 TRBJ2-2 TRBV4-3 TGCGCCAGCAGCCAAGAATCCAGGGGGCGAGGCACCGGGGAGCTGTTTTTT CASSQESRGRGTGELFF
. . 14 TRBJ2-5 TRBV5-4 TGTGCCAGCAGAACCGCGACCGAGGGAGAGACCCAGTACTTC CASRTATEGETQYF
. TRBD1 14 TRBJ1-1 TRBV29-1 TGCAGCGTTGAAGCCAGGGGGTTAAACACTGAAGCTTTCTTT CSVEARGLNTEAFF
. TRBD2 17 TRBJ2-1 TRBV2 TGTGCCAGCAGGGGGACTCGCGGGAGGGCGTCCTACAATGAGCAGTTCTTC CASRGTRGRASYNEQFF
once TRBD2 17 TRBJ2-1 TRBV9 TGTGCCAGCAGCCCCGGACTAGCGGGAGCCTCAAGGGAGCAGCAGTTCTTC CASSPGLAGASREQQFF
few TRBD2 15 TRBJ2-3 TRBV6-1 TGTGCCAGCAGTGAAGCGCTAGCGGGGGCAGATACGCAGTATTTT CASSEALAGADTQYF
. . 13 TRBJ2-6 TRBV6-5 TGTGCCAGCAGAGCGTACGGGGCCAACGTCCTGACTTTC CASRAYGANVLTF
. . 16 TRBJ1-1 TRBV5-4 TGTGCCAGCAGTCGTGAGTACGGGGTCTCGTTCACTGAAGCTTTCTTT CASSREYGVSFTEAFF
. . 16 TRBJ2-1 TRBV10-3 TGTGCCATCAGTGAGTCGATGGGACTTCTAGGGGATGAGCAGTTCTTC CAISESMGLLGDEQFF
. . 15 TRBJ1-1 TRBV14 TGTGCCAGCAGCTTATCGAGGAACGTCAACACTGAAGCTTTCTTT CASSLSRNVNTEAFF
. TRBD2 18 TRBJ2-7 TRBV19 TGTGCCAGTAGTACAGGACTAGCGGGAGGTTCTCCTCCCTACGAGCAGTACTTC CASSTGLAGGSPPYEQYF
once TRBD1 16 TRBJ1-5 TRBV27 TGTGCCAGCAGTTTATTCGACAGGGTAGCTAATCAGCCCCAGCATTTT CASSLFDRVANQPQHF
. TRBD2 15 TRBJ2-1 TRBV13 TGTGCCAGCACAGCCGGGACTAGCGGGAGAGTGGAGCAGTTCTTC CASTAGTSGRVEQFF
. TRBD1 14 TRBJ2-3 TRBV2 TGTGCCAGCAGTACAGGGGTTCCCACAGATACGCAGTATTTT CASSTGVPTDTQYF
. TRBD1 15 TRBJ2-7 TRBV4-1 TGCGCCAGCAGAGAGATAGGGGGCGGTATCGACGAGCAGTACTTC CASREIGGGIDEQYF
. . 14 TRBJ2-7 TRBV2 TGTGCCAGCAGTGTTGAGAGAGGGCAATACGAGCAGTACTTC CASSVERGQYEQYF
few . 13 TRBJ1-1 TRBV6-5 TGTGCCAGCAGGAGGGCCGCGAACACTGAAGCTTTCTTT CASRRAANTEAFF
. TRBD1 15 TRBJ1-5 TRBV6-1 TGTGCCAGCAGGGCCGGGACAGGGGGAAAGCAGCCCCAGCATTTT CASRAGTGGKQPQHF
. TRBD2 14 TRBJ2-7 TRBV27 TGTGCCAGCAGTACCCAGCGGGAGGGCTACGAGCAGTACTTC CASSTQREGYEQYF
. TRBD1 14 TRBJ2-7 TRBV30 TGTGCCTGGAGGAGGGGCAGGGGGCTACACGAGCAGTACTTC CAWRRGRGLHEQYF
few . 16 TRBJ2-2 TRBV28 TGTGCCAGCAGTTTTTCGGCGGGTTTTAACACCGGGGAGCTGTTTTTT CASSFSAGFNTGELFF
once TRBD2 13 TRBJ2-1 TRBV30 TGTGCCTGGCACGGACTAGCGGGGCCTAAACAGTTCTTC CAWHGLAGPKQFF
few . 13 TRBJ2-7 TRBV7-9 TGTGCCAGCGGGGGGACAGAGTTCTACGAGCAGTACTTC CASGGTEFYEQYF
few . 15 TRBJ2-2 TRBV5-3 TGTGCCAGAAGCGTGGGGCAGGTGAACACCGGGGAGCTGTTTTTT CARSVGQVNTGELFF
. TRBD1 13 TRBJ2-5 TRBV7-2 TGTGCCAGCAGTGACAGGGCGGCAGAGACCCAGTACTTC CASSDRAAETQYF
. . 13 TRBJ2-3 TRBV30 TGTGCCTGGAGCGGGAGTTTCACAGATACGCAGTATTTT CAWSGSFTDTQYF
few TRBD2 15 TRBJ2-1 TRBV6-4 TGTGCCAGCAGCCCGGAAGCGGGGGACCACAATGAGCAGTTCTTC CASSPEAGDHNEQFF
few TRBD2 15 TRBJ2-7 TRBV5-4 TGTGCCAGCAGCTTGGTGGGACTAGCGGGACAGGATCAGTACTTC CASSLVGLAGQDQYF
. TRBD2 13 TRBJ2-7 TRBV5-4 TGTGCCAGCAGCCTAGCGGGGCTCTCCGAGCAGTACTTC CASSLAGLSEQYF
. . 14 TRBJ2-7 TRBV7-2 TGTGCCAGCAGCCCCTCCCGGGGAGTCTACGAGCAGTACTTC CASSPSRGVYEQYF
. . 14 TRBJ2-3 TRBV29-1 TGCAGCGTTGATACTGGGGCGGTCACAGATACGCAGTATTTT CSVDTGAVTDTQYF
few . 15 TRBJ2-2 TRBV30 TGTGCCTGGAGCCCTTTAGGGGCGAACACCGGGGAGCTGTTTTTT CAWSPLGANTGELFF
. . 16 TRBJ1-2 TRBV5-1 TGCGCCAGCAGCTTGGGCGGGGGGCGTATTGGCTATGGCTACACCTTC CASSLGGGRIGYGYTF
. . 17 TRBJ1-1 TRBV7-9 TGTGCCAGCAGCCACAGTAGACAGGAAGAGGTGAACACTGAAGCTTTCTTT CASSHSRQEEVNTEAFF
. . 20 TRBJ1-4 TRBV4-1 TGCGCCAGCAGCCCCTTAAACCTGACAGGTAGAAGAGCGCCTAATGAAAAACTGTTTTTT CASSPLNLTGRRAPNEKLFF